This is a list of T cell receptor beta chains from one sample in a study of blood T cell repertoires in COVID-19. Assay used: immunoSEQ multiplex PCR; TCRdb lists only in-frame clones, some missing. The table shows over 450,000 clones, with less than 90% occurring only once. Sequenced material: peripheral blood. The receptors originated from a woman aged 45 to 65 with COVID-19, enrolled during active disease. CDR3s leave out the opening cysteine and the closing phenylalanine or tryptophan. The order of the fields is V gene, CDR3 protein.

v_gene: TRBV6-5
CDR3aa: ASSHGRANTEAF

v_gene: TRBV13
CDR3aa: ASSQGETQY

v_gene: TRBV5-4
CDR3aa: ASSPGRGGNEKLF

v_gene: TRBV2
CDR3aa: ASSVRTAGPEKLF

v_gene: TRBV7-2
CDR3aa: ASSAPGQGAYEQY

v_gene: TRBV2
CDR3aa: ASSEPGQDEAF

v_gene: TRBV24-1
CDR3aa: ATSDSTGTGLWYGYT

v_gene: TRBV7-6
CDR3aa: ASSLGAENTGELF

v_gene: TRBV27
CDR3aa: ASSFRKEGGPNYGYT

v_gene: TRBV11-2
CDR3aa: ASSSKAGGPHEQF

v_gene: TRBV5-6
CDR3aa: ASSFPGPGEAF

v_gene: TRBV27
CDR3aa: ASQIMTGYGPQH

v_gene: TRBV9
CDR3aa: ASNESLSRFPNYGYT

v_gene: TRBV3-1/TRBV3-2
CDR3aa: ASSQPQGGTEQF

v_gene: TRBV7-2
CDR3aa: ASSGDRTTNEKLF

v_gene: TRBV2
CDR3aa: ASRGQGARVYGYT

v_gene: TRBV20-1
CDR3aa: SASQAGRQPQH

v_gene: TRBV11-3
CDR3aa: ASSLGYRATDTQY

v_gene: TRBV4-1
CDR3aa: ASSSGPRETQY

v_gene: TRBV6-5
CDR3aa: ASSLDRLGEDT

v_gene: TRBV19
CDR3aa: ASSMREHTEAF

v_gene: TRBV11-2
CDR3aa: ATAGGTEAF

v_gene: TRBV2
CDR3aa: ASSLRPGQGAGGNQPQH

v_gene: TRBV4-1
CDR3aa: ASSQQSSGRSREAQY

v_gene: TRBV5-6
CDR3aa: ASTPGQGRVGEQF

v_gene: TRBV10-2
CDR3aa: ASSDPSGGLSSYEQY

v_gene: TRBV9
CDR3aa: ASSVQSGSTDTQY

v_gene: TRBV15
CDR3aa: ATRIQGETEAF

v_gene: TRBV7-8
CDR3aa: ASSINLGTGGLGYGYT

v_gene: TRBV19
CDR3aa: ASSQERGENIQY

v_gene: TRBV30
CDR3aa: AWSIGGTDTQY

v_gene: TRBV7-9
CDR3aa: ASSLQGADAEAF

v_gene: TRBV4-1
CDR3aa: ASSQDNSGGAYEQY

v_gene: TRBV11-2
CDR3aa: ASSLVDRSYEQY

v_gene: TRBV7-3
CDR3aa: ASSPPGGGAWEQF

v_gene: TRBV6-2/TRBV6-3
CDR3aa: ASSSRDLYYNEQF

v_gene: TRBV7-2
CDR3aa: ASSRTTSGGATDTQY

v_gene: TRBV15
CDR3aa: ATSEVSNQPQH

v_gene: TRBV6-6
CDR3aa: ASSYSFGQGMPPLH

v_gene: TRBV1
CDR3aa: TSSQEGNTEAF

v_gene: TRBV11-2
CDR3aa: ASSPERGPENIQY

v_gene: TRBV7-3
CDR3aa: ASSLGPAYNEQF

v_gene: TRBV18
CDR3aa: ASSLNLQGAWAF

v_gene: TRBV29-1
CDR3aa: SVLDRAVSGYT

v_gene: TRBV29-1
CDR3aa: SADETGVGYT

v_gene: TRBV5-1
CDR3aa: ASSSTTGGAFNYGYT

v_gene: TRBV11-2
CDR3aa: ASSPTTGGGTGELF

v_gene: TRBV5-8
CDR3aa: ASSPGSGTVSYEQY

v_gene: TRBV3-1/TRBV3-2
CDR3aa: ASSLRDRIGELF

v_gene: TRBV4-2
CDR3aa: ASSQGPGTSGAGELF

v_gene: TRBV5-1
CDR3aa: ASSLGADTQY

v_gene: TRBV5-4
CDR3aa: ASSLSQGVADTQY

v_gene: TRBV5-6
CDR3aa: ASSSGQGHGYT

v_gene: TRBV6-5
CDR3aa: ASSTTGGTNEKLF

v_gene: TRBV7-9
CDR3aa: ASSFGANEQY

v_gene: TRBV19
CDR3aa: ASSMELGGYT

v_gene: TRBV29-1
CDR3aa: SVTTGNLYYNEQF

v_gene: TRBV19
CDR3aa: ASSIVTKGHQF

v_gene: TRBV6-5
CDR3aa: ASSLSGASNYGYT

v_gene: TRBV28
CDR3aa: ASSGGGGRGGEKLF